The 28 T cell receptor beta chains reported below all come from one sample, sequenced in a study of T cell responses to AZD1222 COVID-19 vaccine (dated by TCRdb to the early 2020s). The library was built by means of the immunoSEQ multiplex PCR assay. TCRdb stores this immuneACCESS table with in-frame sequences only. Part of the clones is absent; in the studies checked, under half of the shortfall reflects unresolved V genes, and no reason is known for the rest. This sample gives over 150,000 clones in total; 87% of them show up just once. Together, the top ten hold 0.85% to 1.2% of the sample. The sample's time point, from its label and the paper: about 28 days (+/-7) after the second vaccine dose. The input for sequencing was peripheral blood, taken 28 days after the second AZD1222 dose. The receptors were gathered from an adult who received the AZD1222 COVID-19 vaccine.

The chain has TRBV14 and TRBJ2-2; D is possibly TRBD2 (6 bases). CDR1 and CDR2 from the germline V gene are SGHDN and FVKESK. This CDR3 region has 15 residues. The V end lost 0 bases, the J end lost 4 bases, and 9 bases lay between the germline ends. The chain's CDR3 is CASSQDTGSTGELFF. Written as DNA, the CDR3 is TGTGCCAGCAGCCAAGACACCGGGAGCACCGGGGAGCTGTTTTTT.

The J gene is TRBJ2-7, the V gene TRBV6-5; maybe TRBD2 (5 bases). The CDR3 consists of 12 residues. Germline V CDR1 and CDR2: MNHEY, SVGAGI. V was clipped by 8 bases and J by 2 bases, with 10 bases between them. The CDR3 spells CASGRTPYEQYF. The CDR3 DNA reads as TGTGCCAGCGGACGGACTCCCTACGAGCAGTACTTC.

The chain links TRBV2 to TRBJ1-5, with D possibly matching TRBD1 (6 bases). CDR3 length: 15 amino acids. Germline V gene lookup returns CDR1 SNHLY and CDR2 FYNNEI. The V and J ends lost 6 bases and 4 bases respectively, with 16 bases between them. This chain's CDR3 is CASSPIGQINQPQHF. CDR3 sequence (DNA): TGTGCCAGCAGCCCGATCGGACAGATAAATCAGCCCCAGCATTTT.

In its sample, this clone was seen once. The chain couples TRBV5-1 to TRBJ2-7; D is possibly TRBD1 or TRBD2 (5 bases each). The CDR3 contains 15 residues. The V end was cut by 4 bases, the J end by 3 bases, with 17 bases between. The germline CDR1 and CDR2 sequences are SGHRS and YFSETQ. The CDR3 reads CASSLSGTALYEQYF. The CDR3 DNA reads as TGCGCCAGCAGCCTCTCGGGGACGGCCCTCTACGAGCAGTACTTC.

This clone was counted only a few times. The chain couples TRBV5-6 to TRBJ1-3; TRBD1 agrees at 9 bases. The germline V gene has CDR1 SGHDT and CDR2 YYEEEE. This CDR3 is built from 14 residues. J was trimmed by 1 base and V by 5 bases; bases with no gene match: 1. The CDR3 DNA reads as TGTGCCAGCAGACAGGGGGCGTCTGGAAACACCATATATTTT. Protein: CASRQGASGNTIYF.

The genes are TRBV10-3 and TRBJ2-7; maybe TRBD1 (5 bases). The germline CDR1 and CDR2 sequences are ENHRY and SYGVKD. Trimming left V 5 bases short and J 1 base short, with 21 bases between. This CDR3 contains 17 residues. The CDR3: CAISPVGALPESYEQYF. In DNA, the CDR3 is TGTGCCATCAGTCCCGTAGGGGCGCTCCCTGAGTCCTACGAGCAGTACTTC.

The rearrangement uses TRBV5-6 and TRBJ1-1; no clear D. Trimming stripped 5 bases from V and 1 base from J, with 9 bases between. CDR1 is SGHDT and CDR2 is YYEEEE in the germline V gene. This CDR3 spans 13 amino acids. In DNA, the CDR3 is TGTGCCAGCAGTGGACTGGGGAACACTGAAGCTTTCTTT. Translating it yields CASSGLGNTEAFF.

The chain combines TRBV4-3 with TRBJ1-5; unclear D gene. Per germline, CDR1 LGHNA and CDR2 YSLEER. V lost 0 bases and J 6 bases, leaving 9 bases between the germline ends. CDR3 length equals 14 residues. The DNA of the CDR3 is TGCGCCAGCAGCCAAGATCTCGGACCTCAGCCCCAGCATTTT. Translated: CASSQDLGPQPQHF.

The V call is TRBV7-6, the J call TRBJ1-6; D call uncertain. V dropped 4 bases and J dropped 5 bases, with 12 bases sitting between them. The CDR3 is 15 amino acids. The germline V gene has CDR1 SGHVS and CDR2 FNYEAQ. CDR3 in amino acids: CASSYRDLDNSPLHF. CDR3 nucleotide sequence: TGTGCCAGCAGCTACCGAGACCTTGATAATTCACCCCTCCACTTT.

This CDR3 is CATRSGYSYNEQFF. In nucleotides, the CDR3 is TGTGCCACAAGATCGGGTTACTCCTACAATGAGCAGTTCTTC. V gene TRBV10-3 combines with J gene TRBJ2-1, with D unclear. CDR1 ENHRY and CDR2 SYGVKD come from the germline V gene. The germline V and J ends were trimmed by 10 bases and 0 bases, with 13 bases remaining between them. This CDR3 comprises 14 residues.

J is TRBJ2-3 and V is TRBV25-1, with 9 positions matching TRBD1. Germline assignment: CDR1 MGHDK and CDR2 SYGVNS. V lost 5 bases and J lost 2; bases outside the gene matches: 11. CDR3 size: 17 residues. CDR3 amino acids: CASSPPGQGYFTDTQYF. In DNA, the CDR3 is TGTGCCAGCAGTCCCCCGGGACAGGGTTATTTCACAGATACGCAGTATTTT.

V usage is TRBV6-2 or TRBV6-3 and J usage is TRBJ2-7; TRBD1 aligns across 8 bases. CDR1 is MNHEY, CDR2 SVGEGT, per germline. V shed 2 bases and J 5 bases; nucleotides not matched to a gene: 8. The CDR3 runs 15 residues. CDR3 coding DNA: TGTGCCAGCAGTTACCGGACAGGGAGTTACGACGAGCAGTACTTC. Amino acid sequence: CASSYRTGSYDEQYF.

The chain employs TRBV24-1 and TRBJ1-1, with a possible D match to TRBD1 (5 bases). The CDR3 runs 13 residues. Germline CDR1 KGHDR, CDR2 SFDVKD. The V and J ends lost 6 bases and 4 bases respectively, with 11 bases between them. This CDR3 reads CATSRGEGTEAFF. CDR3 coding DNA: TGTGCCACCAGTCGGGGGGAGGGCACTGAAGCTTTCTTT.

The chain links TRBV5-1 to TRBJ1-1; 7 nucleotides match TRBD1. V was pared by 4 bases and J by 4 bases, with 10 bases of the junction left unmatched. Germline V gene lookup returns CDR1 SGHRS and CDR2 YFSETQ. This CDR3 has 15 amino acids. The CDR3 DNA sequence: TGCGCCAGCAGCGGCAACAGGGGTTCTGGCACTGAAGCTTTCTTT. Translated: CASSGNRGSGTEAFF.

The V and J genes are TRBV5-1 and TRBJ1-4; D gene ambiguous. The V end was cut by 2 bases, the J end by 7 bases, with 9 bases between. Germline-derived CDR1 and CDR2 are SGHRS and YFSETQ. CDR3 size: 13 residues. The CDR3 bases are TGCGCCAGCAGCTTAAAGGGCGGTGAAAAACTGTTTTTT. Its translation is CASSLKGGEKLFF.

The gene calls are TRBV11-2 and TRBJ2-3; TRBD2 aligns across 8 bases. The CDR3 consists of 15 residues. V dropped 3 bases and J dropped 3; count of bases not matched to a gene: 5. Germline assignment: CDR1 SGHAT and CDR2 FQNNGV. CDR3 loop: CASSFIGGATDTQYF. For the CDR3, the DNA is TGTGCCAGCAGCTTTATCGGGGGGGCTACAGATACGCAGTATTTT.

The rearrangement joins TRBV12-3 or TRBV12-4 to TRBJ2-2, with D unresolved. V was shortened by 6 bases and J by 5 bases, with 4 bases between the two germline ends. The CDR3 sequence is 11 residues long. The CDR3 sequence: CASRYTGELFF. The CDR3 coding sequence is TGTGCCAGCAGGTATACCGGGGAGCTGTTTTTT.

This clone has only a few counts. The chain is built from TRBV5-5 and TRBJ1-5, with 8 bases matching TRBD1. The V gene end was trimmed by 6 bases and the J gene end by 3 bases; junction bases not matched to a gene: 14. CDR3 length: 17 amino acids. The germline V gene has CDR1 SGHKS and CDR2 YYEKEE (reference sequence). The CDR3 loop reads CASNLLDTGGPNQPQHF. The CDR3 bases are TGTGCCAGCAACCTTCTTGACACAGGGGGACCCAATCAGCCCCAGCATTTT.

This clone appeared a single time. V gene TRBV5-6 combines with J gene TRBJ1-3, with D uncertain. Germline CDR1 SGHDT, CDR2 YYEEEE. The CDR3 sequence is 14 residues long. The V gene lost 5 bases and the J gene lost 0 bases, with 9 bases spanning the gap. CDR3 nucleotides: TGTGCCAGCAGATCTGGGAGCTCTGGAAACACCATATATTTT. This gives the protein CASRSGSSGNTIYF.

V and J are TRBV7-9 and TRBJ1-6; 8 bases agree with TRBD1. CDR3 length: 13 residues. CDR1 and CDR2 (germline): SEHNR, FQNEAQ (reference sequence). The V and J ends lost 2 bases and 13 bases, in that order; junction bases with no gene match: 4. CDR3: CASSLTTGDPLHF. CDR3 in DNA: TGTGCCAGCAGCTTAACGACAGGGGACCCCCTCCACTTT.

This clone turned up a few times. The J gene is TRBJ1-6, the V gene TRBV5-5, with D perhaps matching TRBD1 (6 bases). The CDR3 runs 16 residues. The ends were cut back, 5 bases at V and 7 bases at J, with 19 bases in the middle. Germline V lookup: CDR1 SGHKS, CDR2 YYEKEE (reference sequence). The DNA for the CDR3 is TGTGCCAGCAGAATTGGGCACAGGGACCTAAATTCACCCCTCCACTTT. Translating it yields CASRIGHRDLNSPLHF.

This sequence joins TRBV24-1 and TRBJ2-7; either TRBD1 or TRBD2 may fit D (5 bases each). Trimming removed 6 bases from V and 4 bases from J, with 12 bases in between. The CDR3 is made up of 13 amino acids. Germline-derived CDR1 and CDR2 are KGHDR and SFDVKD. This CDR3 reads CATSQGEGYEQYF. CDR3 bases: TGTGCCACCAGTCAGGGAGAGGGTTACGAGCAGTACTTC.

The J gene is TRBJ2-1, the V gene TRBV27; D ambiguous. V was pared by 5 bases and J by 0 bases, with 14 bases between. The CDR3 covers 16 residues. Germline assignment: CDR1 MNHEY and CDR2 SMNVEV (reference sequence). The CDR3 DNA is TGTGCCAGCAGTAGCATCTTTTTGCGCTCCTACAATGAGCAGTTCTTC. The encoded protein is CASSSIFLRSYNEQFF.

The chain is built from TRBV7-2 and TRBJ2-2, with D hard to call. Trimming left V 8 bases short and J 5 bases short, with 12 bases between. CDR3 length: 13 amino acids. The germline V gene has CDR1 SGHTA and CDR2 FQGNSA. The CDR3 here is CASARVSTGELFF. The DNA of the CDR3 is TGTGCCAGCGCTAGGGTATCAACCGGGGAGCTGTTTTTT.

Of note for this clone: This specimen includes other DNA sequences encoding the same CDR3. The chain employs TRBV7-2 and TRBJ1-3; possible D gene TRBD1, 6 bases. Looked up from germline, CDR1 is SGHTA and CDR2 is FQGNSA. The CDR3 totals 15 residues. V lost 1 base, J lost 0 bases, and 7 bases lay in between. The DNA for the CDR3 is TGTGCCAGCAGCTTAGTAGGGGGCTCTGGAAACACCATATATTTT. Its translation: CASSLVGGSGNTIYF.

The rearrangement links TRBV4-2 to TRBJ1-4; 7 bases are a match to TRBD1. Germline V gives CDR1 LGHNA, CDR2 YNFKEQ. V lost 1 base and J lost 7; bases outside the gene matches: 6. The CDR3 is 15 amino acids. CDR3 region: CASSQVRDRSEKLFF. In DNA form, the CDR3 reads TGTGCCAGCAGCCAAGTCCGGGACAGAAGTGAAAAACTGTTTTTT.

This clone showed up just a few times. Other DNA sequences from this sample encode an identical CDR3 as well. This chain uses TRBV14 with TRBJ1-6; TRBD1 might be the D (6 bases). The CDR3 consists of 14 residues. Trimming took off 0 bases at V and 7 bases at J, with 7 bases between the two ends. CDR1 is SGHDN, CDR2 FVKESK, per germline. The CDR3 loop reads CASSQDRGNSPLHF. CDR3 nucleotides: TGTGCCAGCAGCCAAGATAGGGGGAATTCACCCCTCCACTTT. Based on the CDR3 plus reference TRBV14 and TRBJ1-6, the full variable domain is EAGVTQFPSHSVIEKGQTVTLRCDPISGHDNLYWYRRVMGKEIKFLLHFVKESKQDESGMPNNRFLAERTGGTYSTLKVQPAELEDSGVYFCASSQDRGNSPLHFGNGTRLTVT.

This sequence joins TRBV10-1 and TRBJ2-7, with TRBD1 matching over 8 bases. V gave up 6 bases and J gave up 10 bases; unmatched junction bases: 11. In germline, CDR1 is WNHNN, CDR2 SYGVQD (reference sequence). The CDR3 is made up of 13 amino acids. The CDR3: CASSEPGGQGQYF. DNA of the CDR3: TGCGCCAGCAGCGAACCGGGCGGACAGGGACAGTACTTC.